This is a list of T cell receptor beta chains from one sample in a study of PD-1 blockade in classical Hodgkin lymphoma. Repertoires were generated with immunoSEQ multiplex PCR, while TCRdb's copy carries only in-frame clones and drops some. This table has some 8,900 clones, 70% to 85% appearing once. Sequences were derived from peripheral blood mononuclear cells (PBMCs), sampled before the fourth cycle of nivolumab. All receptors come from a human donor with classical Hodgkin lymphoma. Both conserved end residues are part of each CDR3. A D gene is named only where the DNA matches it firmly. Clone size is given for some rows only: seen once, a few or many times, or a class if the clone is expanded.

clone_size	v_call	j_call	d_call	cdr3_nt	cdr3_aa
-	TRBV9	TRBJ1-3	-	TGTGCCAGCAGCGCCGGACAAGCCTCTGGAAACACCATATATTTT	CASSAGQASGNTIYF
-	TRBV28	TRBJ2-7	TRBD2	TGTGCCAGCAGTTTTATTCGGGAGGGTACCTACGAGCAGTACTTC	CASSFIREGTYEQYF
once	TRBV7-9	TRBJ1-2	-	TGTGCCAGCAGCCCGGCCGGGACAATGAACTATGGCTACACCTTC	CASSPAGTMNYGYTF
-	TRBV10-3	TRBJ1-2	-	TGTGCCATCAGTAAAGTCCCGGACTATGGCTACACCTTC	CAISKVPDYGYTF
-	TRBV4-2	TRBJ1-5	-	TGTGCCAGCAGCCCCCTGGCCAATCAGCCCCAGCATTTT	CASSPLANQPQHF
-	TRBV6-1	TRBJ1-1	-	TGTGCCAGCAGTGAGGGGGGAAGCACTGAAGCTTTCTTT	CASSEGGSTEAFF
-	TRBV5-6	TRBJ1-1	TRBD1	TGTGCCAGCAGCTCCGCAGGGGGCACTGAAGCTTTCTTT	CASSSAGGTEAFF
-	TRBV9	TRBJ1-3	-	TGTGCCAGCAGCTCCCCGGGCAGAGGATTTGGAAACACCATATATTTT	CASSSPGRGFGNTIYF
-	TRBV18	TRBJ2-3	-	TGTGCCAGCTCACCGCTTGATACGCAGTATTTT	CASSPLDTQYF
once	TRBV27	TRBJ2-1	TRBD1	TGTGCCAGCAGGTCCACTCTCCGGGACAGGGGGAGGAATGAGCAGTTCTTC	CASRSTLRDRGRNEQFF
-	TRBV27	TRBJ1-1	-	TGTGCCAGCAGTTTATATGGGAACACTGAAGCTTTCTTT	CASSLYGNTEAFF
-	TRBV4-1	TRBJ2-2	-	TGCGCCAGCAGCCGAACGACGGAGCAGGCTTTTACCGGGGAGCTGTTTTTT	CASSRTTEQAFTGELFF
-	TRBV30	TRBJ1-3	-	TGTGCCTGGGGGCCTAGCAACATAGACACCATATATTTT	CAWGPSNIDTIYF
-	TRBV5-6	TRBJ1-1	-	TGTGCCAGCAGCTCCCTGTTAGGACAGAGAAACACTGAAGCTTTCTTT	CASSSLLGQRNTEAFF
few	TRBV30	TRBJ1-3	-	TGTGCCTGGCACGGGGGTAGAAACACCATATATTTT	CAWHGGRNTIYF
-	TRBV11-3	TRBJ2-7	-	TGTGCCAGCAGCCGGGGCTCGGACCCCACCTACGAGCAGTACTTC	CASSRGSDPTYEQYF
-	TRBV28	TRBJ1-1	TRBD1	TGTGCCAGCAGGCGTATTACAGGGGATCACACTGAAGCTTTCTTT	CASRRITGDHTEAFF
-	TRBV13	TRBJ2-7	-	TGTGCCAGCAGCTTAGCAGCTACCTACGAGCAGTACTTC	CASSLAATYEQYF
-	TRBV5-1	TRBJ2-5	TRBD1	TGCGCCAGCAGCGTGGACAGGGGGCTTGAAGAGACCCAGTACTTC	CASSVDRGLEETQYF
-	TRBV6-5	TRBJ2-2	-	TGTGCCAGCAGTTACCTTGGCGGCAACACCGGGGAGCTGTTTTTT	CASSYLGGNTGELFF
-	TRBV18	TRBJ1-5	-	TGTGCCAGCTCACCACCAAATCAGCCCCAGCATTTT	CASSPPNQPQHF
-	TRBV29-1	TRBJ2-1	-	TGCAGCGTTGCCTTCCGGCTCCAGCTCTACAATGAGCAGTTCTTC	CSVAFRLQLYNEQFF
-	TRBV6-6	TRBJ2-3	-	TGTGCCAGCAGTTACGTGGGTACGCAGTATTTT	CASSYVGTQYF
-	TRBV12-5	TRBJ1-6	TRBD1	TGTGCTAGTGGGACAGGGTTCGGGTCACCCCTCCACTTT	CASGTGFGSPLHF
-	TRBV20-1	TRBJ2-7	-	TGCAGTGCTAGAGAAAGTTACGAGCAGTACTTC	CSARESYEQYF
-	TRBV10-3	TRBJ1-2	TRBD1	TGTGCCATCAGTGGAATCGGACAGGGAGGTAATTACTATGGCTACACCTTC	CAISGIGQGGNYYGYTF
-	TRBV7-9	TRBJ2-1	-	TGTGCCAGCAGCTTAGTCGTAGATTTGGTACAGGGAGTCTACAATGAGCAGTTCTTC	CASSLVVDLVQGVYNEQFF
-	TRBV11-2	TRBJ2-2	-	TGTGCCAGCAGCTTAGCATTGTTCAGTGGGGAGCTGTTTTTT	CASSLALFSGELFF
-	TRBV7-2	TRBJ2-1	-	TGTGCCAGCAGCCCCGGGTTGGGCAGGGGCGGGTATGAGCAGTTCTTC	CASSPGLGRGGYEQFF
-	TRBV4-2	TRBJ2-5	TRBD2	TGTGCCAGCAGCCAACACCCCGGGGGGAGGGGAGAGACCCAGTACTTC	CASSQHPGGRGETQYF
-	TRBV5-6	TRBJ2-2	-	TGTGCCAGCAGCTTGTGGCCCGGCCAGAACACCGGGGAGCTGTTTTTT	CASSLWPGQNTGELFF
-	TRBV9	TRBJ1-1	TRBD1	TGTGCCAGCAGCGTAGCTACGGGACAGCAGAACACTGAAGCTTTCTTT	CASSVATGQQNTEAFF
-	TRBV6-1	TRBJ1-2	-	TGTGCCAGCAGCCCCGAGTTATTTAACTATGGCTACACCTTC	CASSPELFNYGYTF
-	TRBV25-1	TRBJ2-7	-	TGTGCCAGCAGCCCATCCGGGTCATCCTACGAGCAGTACTTC	CASSPSGSSYEQYF
-	TRBV30	TRBJ1-3	-	TGTGCCTGGATTAACTCTGGAAACACCATATATTTT	CAWINSGNTIYF
-	TRBV4-1	TRBJ2-1	-	TGCGCCAGCAGCCACCGCGACTTAAGCTCCTACAATGAGCAGTTCTTC	CASSHRDLSSYNEQFF
-	TRBV7-9	TRBJ2-3	-	TGTGCCAGCAGCTCGTTCGGCGGGGGCAGCACAGATACGCAGTATTTT	CASSSFGGGSTDTQYF
-	TRBV5-1	TRBJ2-1	TRBD2	TGCGCCAGCAGCTTGGCAGCGGGAGGCTCCTACAATGAGCAGTTCTTC	CASSLAAGGSYNEQFF
-	TRBV5-5	TRBJ2-2	-	TGTGCCAGCAGCCCTCACAGGGCCGTTCGCACCGGGGAGCTGTTTTTT	CASSPHRAVRTGELFF
few	TRBV11-2	TRBJ1-2	-	TGTGCCAGCAGGGCGGGGGGTGGTGGGCTAGATGGCTACACCTTC	CASRAGGGGLDGYTF
once	TRBV19	TRBJ1-2	-	TGTGCCAGTAGTATAGATCCTAGGACGGGCTACACCTTC	CASSIDPRTGYTF
-	TRBV7-8	TRBJ2-1	-	TGTGCCAGCAGCCCCACGGCCCCTAGATCGCATGAGCAGTTCTTC	CASSPTAPRSHEQFF
-	TRBV7-3	TRBJ2-3	-	TGTGCCAGCAGCTTAGAGGGGGAAGATACGCAGTATTTT	CASSLEGEDTQYF
-	TRBV7-9	TRBJ1-1	-	TGTGCCAGCAGCTCGGTCGAAGAAGCTTTCTTT	CASSSVEEAFF
-	TRBV5-1	TRBJ1-1	-	TGCGCCAGCAGCTTGGGGGCCCCCACTGAAGCTTTCTTT	CASSLGAPTEAFF
-	TRBV5-1	TRBJ2-7	TRBD2	TGCGCCAGCAGCTTGGGGGGACTAGCGCAACACTACGAGCAGTACTTC	CASSLGGLAQHYEQYF
-	TRBV7-3	TRBJ1-4	-	TGTGCCAGCAGTTCAGGAGGGGAAAATGAAAAACTGTTTTTT	CASSSGGENEKLFF
-	TRBV5-1	TRBJ1-2	-	TGCGCCAGCAGCGGGGACGCCCGCAGGGACTATGGCTACACCTTC	CASSGDARRDYGYTF
few	TRBV7-9	TRBJ2-3	-	TGTGCCAGCAACCTAAGGCTAGTGGTTGGAGATACGCAGTATTTT	CASNLRLVVGDTQYF
-	TRBV13	TRBJ2-3	-	TGTGCCAGCAGCTCAACCCCTAGAACAGATACGCAGTATTTT	CASSSTPRTDTQYF
-	TRBV6-1	TRBJ2-7	-	TGTGCCAGCAATTTCCGGGACGCCGCCGACGAGCAGTACTTC	CASNFRDAADEQYF
-	TRBV30	TRBJ1-1	TRBD1	TGTGCCTCACGGACAGGCCACACTGAAGCTTTCTTT	CASRTGHTEAFF
once	TRBV29-1	TRBJ2-2	TRBD2	TGCAGCGTTGGCGGGAGCGCCGGGGAGCTGTTTTTT	CSVGGSAGELFF
-	TRBV27	TRBJ1-3	-	TGTGCCAGCAGTTCCGCCCTCAATCTTGGAAACACCATATATTTT	CASSSALNLGNTIYF